These T cell receptor beta chains were read from a single sample in a study of spatial heterogeneity in lung cancer. Using its own MiXCR run on the 5' RACE reads, TCRdb lists one record per CDR3 protein. Of approximately 92,000 distinct CDR3 sequences in the sample, approximately 12% are singletons; the top ten hold under 50%. The starting material was PBMCs, obtained at surgery. The receptor set was obtained from a male donor with early-stage non-small cell lung cancer. Each CDR3 is given with its conserved first and last residue. A D gene is named only where the DNA matches it firmly. Clone size, where shown, is once, few, many, or a class for clones that have expanded.

TRBD2,TRBJ2-3,many,TRBV7-6,15,CASSSGTSGSDTQYF,TGTGCCAGCAGCTCCGGGACTAGCGGGTCAGATACGCAGTATTTT
TRBD2,TRBJ2-5,-,TRBV29-1,15,CSVDGSGVSQETQYF,TGCAGCGTTGACGGTAGCGGGGTGTCGCAAGAGACCCAGTACTTC
-,TRBJ2-3,-,TRBV18,12,CASSQVEDTQYF,TGTGCCAGCTCACAAGTAGAAGATACGCAGTATTTT
-,TRBJ1-2,-,TRBV7-2,15,CASSSTGPRQYGYTF,TGTGCCAGCAGCTCGACAGGCCCAAGGCAATATGGCTACACCTTC
-,TRBJ1-3,few,TRBV24-1,14,CATSEGASGNTIYF,TGTGCCACCAGTGAAGGGGCCTCTGGAAACACCATATATTTT
TRBD1,TRBJ2-5,many,TRBV20-1,13,CSATGTGEETQYF,TGCAGTGCGACCGGGACAGGGGAAGAGACCCAGTACTTC
-,TRBJ2-6,few,TRBV12-3/TRBV12-4,16,CASSVYVFSGANVLTF,TGTGCCAGCAGTGTGTATGTTTTTTCTGGGGCCAACGTCCTGACTTTC
-,TRBJ2-5,few,TRBV2,13,CASSDTLGETQYF,TGTGCCAGCAGTGATACCTTAGGGGAGACCCAGTACTTC
-,TRBJ2-3,few,TRBV18,14,CASSPPARTDTQYF,TGTGCCAGCTCACCACCAGCTCGCACAGATACGCAGTATTTT
-,TRBJ1-2,-,TRBV6-5,13,CASSYSGSYGYTF,TGTGCCAGCAGTTACTCAGGCAGCTATGGCTACACCTTC
TRBD2,TRBJ2-1,few,TRBV2,14,CASSVSLAGLEQFF,TGTGCCAGCAGTGTTAGCCTAGCGGGCCTTGAGCAGTTCTTC
-,TRBJ2-3,-,TRBV2,14,CASSQTQSTDTQYF,TGTGCCAGCAGTCAAACCCAGAGCACAGATACGCAGTATTTT
-,TRBJ1-6,once,TRBV2,14,CASRGVLYNSPLHF,TGTGCCAGCAGAGGGGTCCTCTATAATTCACCCCTCCACTTT
-,TRBJ1-5,few,TRBV20-1,13,CSASGPANQPQHF,TGCAGTGCTAGTGGCCCAGCTAATCAGCCCCAGCATTTT
TRBD1,TRBJ1-5,few,TRBV10-3,15,CAISMTGDGNQPQHF,TGTGCCATCAGTATGACAGGGGATGGCAATCAGCCCCAGCATTTT
-,TRBJ2-1,few,TRBV5-1,16,CASSSAPPGQANEQFF,TGCGCCAGCAGCTCGGCACCACCGGGCCAAGCAAATGAGCAGTTCTTC
TRBD2,TRBJ2-1,few,TRBV4-3,15,CASSQDTGLAYEQFF,TGCGCCAGCAGCCAAGATACAGGACTAGCCTATGAGCAGTTCTTC
TRBD1,TRBJ2-3,few,TRBV9,15,CASSVASQGVDTQYF,TGTGCCAGCAGCGTAGCTAGCCAGGGGGTCGATACGCAGTATTTT
-,TRBJ2-7,-,TRBV11-2,14,CASSLTPGPYEQYF,TGTGCCAGCAGCTTAACCCCGGGGCCCTACGAGCAGTACTTC
-,TRBJ2-2,many,TRBV10-3,14,CAISELTGSGELFF,TGTGCCATCAGTGAGCTCACAGGGTCCGGGGAGCTGTTTTTT
-,TRBJ1-1,few,TRBV20-1,11,CRWGGNTEAFF,TGCAGATGGGGAGGGAACACTGAAGCTTTCTTT
-,TRBJ2-3,many,TRBV7-2,14,CASSLEGVADTQYF,TGTGCCAGCAGCTTAGAGGGGGTCGCAGATACGCAGTATTTT
TRBD1,TRBJ2-7,-,TRBV28,15,CASSRATGQGSEQYF,TGTGCCAGCAGTCGAGCAACGGGACAGGGTAGCGAGCAGTACTTC
TRBD2,TRBJ2-1,few,TRBV24-1,15,CATSDATGTINEQFF,TGTGCCACCAGTGATGCGACCGGGACTATCAATGAGCAGTTCTTC
-,TRBJ1-4,-,TRBV10-3,14,CAISRDKENEKLFF,TGTGCCATCAGCCGGGACAAGGAAAATGAAAAACTGTTTTTT
TRBD1,TRBJ1-4,-,TRBV6-1,15,CASSGQGVTNEKLFF,TGTGCCAGCAGTGGCCAGGGGGTGACTAATGAAAAACTGTTTTTT
-,TRBJ1-1,few,TRBV20-1,13,CSARDLRGTEAFF,TGCAGTGCTAGGGACCTCAGGGGCACTGAAGCTTTCTTT
-,TRBJ2-1,-,TRBV5-4,16,CASSRELDSSYNEQFF,TGTGCCAGCAGTCGGGAACTAGACTCCTCCTACAATGAGCAGTTCTTC
TRBD2,TRBJ2-1,-,TRBV5-1,17,CASSLFGRTSGDNEQFF,TGCGCCAGCAGCTTGTTCGGTCGGACTAGCGGAGACAATGAGCAGTTCTTC
-,TRBJ2-3,-,TRBV5-1,16,CASSLRAGSSTDTQYF,TGCGCCAGCAGCTTGAGGGCGGGCTCTAGCACAGATACGCAGTATTTT
-,TRBJ1-2,-,TRBV10-3,16,CAISERQSLLNYGYTF,TGTGCCATCAGTGAGAGACAGTCACTACTTAACTATGGCTACACCTTC
-,TRBJ1-2,-,TRBV7-2,15,CASTPPGSDHYGYTF,TGTGCCAGCACCCCACCAGGATCCGACCACTATGGCTACACCTTC
TRBD2,TRBJ2-5,many,TRBV29-1,13,CSAGLAGGETQYF,TGCAGCGCGGGACTAGCGGGAGGAGAGACCCAGTACTTC
-,TRBJ2-7,few,TRBV20-1,14,CSASKSGGSYEQYF,TGCAGTGCTAGTAAGTCAGGCGGATCCTACGAGCAGTACTTC
-,TRBJ1-2,-,TRBV7-6,13,CASSPGHGYGYTF,TGTGCCAGCAGCCCCGGACACGGCTATGGCTACACCTTC
-,TRBJ1-2,-,TRBV4-3,15,CASSQEGRGYDGYTF,TGCGCCAGCAGCCAAGAAGGCAGGGGTTACGATGGCTACACCTTC
-,TRBJ1-3,-,TRBV29-1,13,CSVETYSGNTIYF,TGCAGCGTTGAAACTTACTCTGGAAACACCATATATTTT
-,TRBJ1-1,-,TRBV18,13,CASSLRRETEAFF,TGTGCCAGCTCACTGCGGAGGGAGACTGAAGCTTTCTTT
TRBD2,TRBJ2-3,-,TRBV6-5,17,CASSYIPSGVKADTQYF,TGTGCCAGCAGTTACATCCCTAGCGGGGTAAAGGCAGATACGCAGTATTTT
TRBD2,TRBJ2-5,-,TRBV11-2,16,CASSSLNLAGGETQYF,TGTGCCAGCAGCTCCCTTAATTTAGCGGGGGGAGAGACCCAGTACTTC
-,TRBJ2-2,-,TRBV7-2,13,CASSLDRFGELFF,TGTGCCAGCAGCCTAGACAGGTTCGGGGAGCTGTTTTTT
-,TRBJ1-6,few,TRBV6-5,13,CASRANANSPLHF,TGTGCCAGCAGGGCGAACGCTAATTCACCCCTCCACTTT
-,TRBJ2-3,-,TRBV20-1,15,CSAFPLTGETDTQYF,TGCAGTGCTTTTCCCCTAACAGGAGAGACAGATACGCAGTATTTT
-,TRBJ2-3,-,TRBV7-2,15,CASSPVFGGSDTQYF,TGTGCCAGCAGCCCCGTGTTCGGGGGTTCAGATACGCAGTATTTT
-,TRBJ2-3,many,TRBV5-1,16,CASSLVGGAGTDTQYF,TGCGCCAGCAGCTTGGTGGGGGGCGCAGGCACAGATACGCAGTATTTT
TRBD1,TRBJ1-1,few,TRBV12-3/TRBV12-4,14,CASSFSGGFTEAFF,TGTGCCAGCAGTTTTTCAGGGGGTTTCACTGAAGCTTTCTTT